These 32 T cell receptor beta chains share one sample of origin, sequenced in a study of CD8 T cells in Susac syndrome. Reverse transcription of about 0.5 to 1 ug RNA used random hexamers. Via MiXCR, TCRdb re-called the immunoSEQ multiplex PCR reads, giving one row per CDR3 protein. The sample carries over 80,000 distinct CDR3 sequences, 80% to 95% recorded once. The sequenced sample was CD8+ T cells from PBMCs. The receptors here all came from a human donor in good health.

This sequence joins TRBV13 and TRBJ2-1; TRBD1 aligns across 8 bases. The CDR3 length is 13 residues. CDR1 is PRHDT, CDR2 FYEKMQ, per germline (reference sequence). V lost 3 bases, J lost 7 bases, and 2 bases stayed unmatched. CDR3 coding DNA: TGTGCCAGCAGCTTGGACAGGGAAAATGAGCAGTTCTTC. Residues: CASSLDRENEQFF. The full variable domain, its missing parts supplied by reference TRBV13 and TRBJ2-1, is AAGVIQSPRHLIKEKRETATLKCYPIPRHDTVYWYQQGPGQDPQFLISFYEKMQSDKGSIPDRFSAQQFSDYHSELNMSSLELGDSALYFCASSLDRENEQFFGPGTRLTVL.

V gene TRBV6-5 combines with J gene TRBJ2-5, with a possible D match to TRBD2 (5 bases). The CDR3 is made up of 14 amino acids. CDR1 and CDR2 (germline): MNHEY, SVGAGI. V was cut by 5 bases and J by 1 base, with 11 bases left in between. The CDR3 is CASSPGTLQETQYF. The CDR3 coding sequence is TGTGCCAGCAGTCCGGGAACCCTCCAAGAGACCCAGTACTTC.

This chain's CDR3 is CASSPRQGNYGYTF. The CDR3 bases are TGCGCCAGCAGTCCACGACAGGGCAACTATGGCTACACCTTC. The J gene is TRBJ1-2, the V gene TRBV4-1; 7 bases are shared with TRBD1. This CDR3 comprises 14 residues. V dropped 6 bases and J dropped 2; count of bases not matched to a gene: 6. Germline V gives CDR1 MGHRA, CDR2 YSYEKL.

This sequence joins TRBV9 and TRBJ1-1, with D possibly matching TRBD1 (5 bases). CDR1 is SGDLS and CDR2 is YYNGEE in the germline V gene. V shed 0 bases and J shed 8 bases, with 11 bases lying between them. CDR3 length: 13 residues. The CDR3, as DNA: TGTGCCAGCAGCGTAGCGGACACCCGGGAAGCTTTCTTT. The encoded protein is CASSVADTREAFF.

The rearrangement uses TRBV2 and TRBJ1-1; 8 bases agree with TRBD1. The CDR3 runs to 16 residues. Germline V lookup: CDR1 SNHLY, CDR2 FYNNEI. The V gene end was trimmed by 2 bases and the J gene end by 2 bases; junction bases not matched to a gene: 7. The CDR3: CASSERGDRLNTEAFF. The CDR3 bases are TGTGCCAGCAGTGAACGGGGGGACAGGTTAAACACTGAAGCTTTCTTT.

This chain joins TRBV27 and TRBJ1-2, with D possibly being TRBD1 (5 bases). V dropped 4 bases and J dropped 7 bases, with 10 bases sitting between them. The CDR3 contains 12 residues. Per the germline V gene, CDR1 is MNHEY and CDR2 is SMNVEV (reference sequence). The CDR3 loop is CASSSLGVGYTF. The DNA for the CDR3 is TGTGCCAGCAGTTCTTTGGGGGTTGGCTACACCTTC.

The rearrangement joins TRBV6-5 to TRBJ2-1; 14 bases map to TRBD2. Germline CDR1 and CDR2: MNHEY and SVGAGI. The CDR3 has 15 residues. J gave up 7 bases and V 5 bases, and 4 bases lay outside the gene matches. The CDR3 loop is CASSHGLAGGNEQFF. Written as DNA, the CDR3 is TGTGCCAGCAGTCACGGACTAGCGGGGGGTAATGAGCAGTTCTTC.

There are a few counts of this clonotype. This chain uses TRBV30 with TRBJ2-7; 7 bases are shared with TRBD1. The CDR3 is 13 amino acids. Germline loops: CDR1 GTSNPN, CDR2 SVGIG (reference sequence). After removal of 4 bases from V and 4 bases from J, the junction contained 7 bases not matched to a gene. The CDR3 region is CAWTGTDTYEQYF. The DNA for the CDR3 is TGTGCCTGGACCGGGACAGATACTTACGAGCAGTACTTC.

The rearrangement uses TRBV15 and TRBJ2-6; D unresolved. V lost 0 bases to trimming and J lost 1 base, with 7 bases between them. This CDR3 spans 16 amino acids. The germline gives CDR1 LNHNV, CDR2 YYDKDF (reference sequence). CDR3 nucleotide sequence: TGTGCCACCAGCAGAGATCTCGAATCTGGGGCCAACGTCCTGACTTTC. As protein: CATSRDLESGANVLTF.

This clonotype was seen only once. V and J are TRBV25-1 and TRBJ2-1, with D possibly matching TRBD2 (6 bases). Germline V gene lookup returns CDR1 MGHDK and CDR2 SYGVNS. V lost 1 base, J lost 13 bases, and 17 bases lay in between. This CDR3 has 14 amino acids. CDR3 sequence reads: CASSESGDRAVQFF. The DNA for the CDR3 is TGTGCCAGCAGTGAATCGGGGGACCGGGCCGTCCAGTTCTTC.

The chain has TRBV13 and TRBJ1-2, with D possibly matching TRBD1 (6 bases). The germline gives CDR1 PRHDT, CDR2 FYEKMQ (reference sequence). V gave up 11 bases and J gave up 4 bases, with 14 bases separating them. The CDR3 is 12 residues long. CDR3 residues: CAWGRGPYGYTF. The CDR3, as DNA: TGTGCCTGGGGACGGGGGCCCTATGGCTACACCTTC.

The CDR3 DNA reads TGTGCCAGCAGTTACTCCTCGGGGGGGAGCACAGATACGCAGTATTTT. Residues: CASSYSSGGSTDTQYF. The rearrangement joins TRBV6-5 to TRBJ2-3; 8 bases map to TRBD2. The CDR3 totals 16 residues. CDR1 and CDR2 (germline): MNHEY, SVGAGI. The trim removed 0 bases at V and 0 bases at J, leaving 2 bases unmatched.

In its sample, this clonotype was seen a few times. This chain joins TRBV5-1 and TRBJ2-7, with 10 bases identical to TRBD1. Unmatched junction bases numbered 7, after V lost 4 bases and J lost 6 bases. Germline lookup yields CDR1 SGHRS and CDR2 YFSETQ. CDR3 length: 14 amino acids. CDR3 nucleotide sequence: TGCGCCAGCAGCCTTCTGACAGGGGGCGTCGAGCAGTACTTC. Amino acids: CASSLLTGGVEQYF.

The chain couples TRBV29-1 to TRBJ1-2, with 9 positions matching TRBD1. CDR3 length equals 15 residues. Per the germline V gene, CDR1 is SQVTM and CDR2 is ANQGSEA. Germline trimming cut 7 bases from V and 4 bases from J; bases unmatched to any gene: 13. This CDR3 is CSDRPSQGASYGYTF. Written as DNA, the CDR3 is TGCAGCGACCGACCTTCACAGGGGGCTAGCTATGGCTACACCTTC.

The rearrangement joins TRBV27 to TRBJ2-1; either TRBD1 or TRBD2 may fit D (5 bases each). The CDR3 loop spans 14 amino acids. Germline V CDR1 and CDR2: MNHEY, SMNVEV (reference sequence). V was pared by 5 bases and J by 2 bases, with 10 bases between. This CDR3 is CASSRRDPYNEQFF. DNA of the CDR3: TGTGCCAGCAGTCGCAGGGACCCCTACAATGAGCAGTTCTTC.

The J gene is TRBJ2-7, the V gene TRBV19; 8 nucleotides agree with TRBD1. V trimming: 6 bases; J trimming: 3 bases; junction bases outside the gene matches: 7. CDR1 is LNHDA, CDR2 SQIVND, per germline (reference sequence). The CDR3 extends over 14 amino acids. CDR3 protein: CASRPGQASYEQYF. CDR3 bases: TGTGCCAGTAGACCGGGACAGGCAAGCTACGAGCAGTACTTC.

This chain joins TRBV9 and TRBJ1-3, with 8 bases fitting TRBD1. The CDR3 extends over 16 amino acids. In germline, CDR1 is SGDLS, CDR2 YYNGEE. V shed 3 bases and J 2 bases; nucleotides not matched to a gene: 7. Here the CDR3 reads CASSGQGAPPGNTIYF. The CDR3 coding sequence is TGTGCCAGCAGCGGCCAGGGGGCGCCGCCTGGAAACACCATATATTTT.

The chain joins TRBV7-6 to TRBJ1-4; D remains ambiguous. The germline V gene encodes CDR1 SGHVS and CDR2 FNYEAQ. The V end lost 0 bases, the J end lost 7 bases, and 9 bases lay between the germline ends. The CDR3 runs 14 residues. Here the CDR3 DNA reads TGTGCCAGCAGCTTAGCCGGAACGAGTGAAAAACTGTTTTTT. Amino acids: CASSLAGTSEKLFF.

This clonotype was counted a few times. The chain recombines TRBV27 with TRBJ2-7; tentative D call: TRBD1 (5 bases). The V and J ends lost 5 bases and 3 bases respectively, with 14 bases between them. The CDR3 is 14 amino acids. Germline V gene lookup returns CDR1 MNHEY and CDR2 SMNVEV (reference sequence). The CDR3 nucleotides read TGTGCCAGCAGTCAAAGTCCGACAGACTACGAGCAGTACTTC. It specifies CASSQSPTDYEQYF.

The chain employs TRBV10-3 and TRBJ1-2; D is undetermined. The V end was cut by 4 bases, the J end by 5 bases, with 11 bases between. CDR3 length: 13 residues. In germline, CDR1 is ENHRY, CDR2 SYGVKD. CDR3 bases: TGTGCCATCAGTGTGGAAAGGTTATATGGCTACACCTTC. Protein product: CAISVERLYGYTF.

CDR3 in amino acids: CSARGTLAGIEDTQYF. The DNA of the CDR3 is TGCAGTGCTAGAGGCACACTAGCGGGGATCGAAGATACGCAGTATTTT. The rearrangement uses TRBV20-1 and TRBJ2-3; 10 nucleotides line up with TRBD2. Unmatched junction bases numbered 9, after V lost 1 base and J lost 5 bases. Germline CDR1 DFQATT, CDR2 SNEGSKA (reference sequence). This CDR3 has 16 amino acids.

The V and J genes are TRBV3-1 and TRBJ2-1; 14 nucleotides align to TRBD2. The CDR3 length is 18 residues. V shed 5 bases, J shed 2 bases, and the junction held 8 bases outside the gene matches. Germline CDR1 and CDR2: LGHDT and YNNKEL (reference sequence). The CDR3 spells CASSGHSTSGGAYNEQFF. The DNA for the CDR3 is TGTGCCAGCAGCGGCCATTCGACTAGCGGGGGGGCCTACAATGAGCAGTTCTTC.

This clonotype was found once. This chain joins TRBV2 and TRBJ1-6; the D gene is possibly TRBD1 (6 bases). The CDR3 consists of 14 residues. V shed 6 bases and J shed 7 bases, with 13 bases lying between them. The V gene's germline CDR1 is SNHLY and CDR2 FYNNEI. CDR3 sequence: CASRKDRLNSPLHF. The CDR3 DNA follows: TGTGCCAGCAGGAAAGACAGGCTCAATTCACCCCTCCACTTT.

This sequence joins TRBV13 and TRBJ2-1; perhaps D is TRBD1 or TRBD2 (5 bases each). Trimming left V 0 bases short and J 10 bases short, with 10 bases between. Germline V gene data show CDR1 as PRHDT and CDR2 as FYEKMQ (reference sequence). CDR3 length equals 13 residues. Here the CDR3 reads CASSLGGWGEQFF. The CDR3 bases are TGTGCCAGCAGCTTAGGAGGTTGGGGGGAGCAGTTCTTC.

The rearrangement links TRBV13 to TRBJ2-7, with no clear D. V was shortened by 3 bases and J by 2 bases, with 8 bases between the two germline ends. Germline V gene lookup returns CDR1 PRHDT and CDR2 FYEKMQ (reference sequence). The CDR3 extends over 13 amino acids. CDR3 coding DNA: TGTGCCAGCAGCTTCCCGAGTACCTACGAGCAGTACTTC. Its translation is CASSFPSTYEQYF.

The chain recombines TRBV2 with TRBJ1-4, with 7 nucleotides matching TRBD1. CDR1 and CDR2 from the germline V gene are SNHLY and FYNNEI. Trimming took 6 bases from V and 8 from J; bases not matched to a gene: 12. The CDR3 contains 15 residues. The DNA of the CDR3 is TGTGCCAGCAGCTTAGACAGGGCTGTGTCCGAAAAACTGTTTTTT. Encoded protein: CASSLDRAVSEKLFF.

The chain combines TRBV6-5 with TRBJ1-1; a weak D match, TRBD1 (5 bases). V shed 0 bases and J shed 4 bases, with 9 bases lying between them. The CDR3 has 14 amino acids. CDR1 MNHEY and CDR2 SVGAGI come from the germline V gene. The CDR3 DNA reads TGTGCCAGCAGTTACTCGGGGACTCTCACTGAAGCTTTCTTT. This gives the protein CASSYSGTLTEAFF.

The chain carries TRBV3-1 and TRBJ1-1; D is ambiguous. Germline values: CDR1 LGHDT, CDR2 YNNKEL (reference sequence). Trimming left V 0 bases short and J 8 bases short, with 13 bases between. This CDR3 has 14 amino acids. CDR3 nucleotides: TGTGCCAGCAGCCAAGAGGTAGCGGGAAACGAAGCTTTCTTT. It encodes CASSQEVAGNEAFF.

Notes on this clonotype: At one end the junction does not follow the germline gene, possibly because of a read error. The V call is TRBV15, the J call TRBJ1-6, with a weak D call TRBD1 (6 bases). Germline CDR1 LNHNV, CDR2 YYDKDF (reference sequence). The CDR3 sequence is 15 residues long. The CDR3 nucleotides read TGTGCCGCCAGCAGAGAGTCAGGGGCGAATTCACCCCTCCACTTT. Translated, it gives CAASRESGANSPLHF.

The V gene is TRBV5-1, the J gene TRBJ1-1; no clear D gene. Looked up from germline, CDR1 is SGHRS and CDR2 is YFSETQ. Trimming shortened V by 4 bases and J by 3 bases, and 13 bases separated the two germline ends. The CDR3 covers 14 residues. The CDR3 nucleotides are TGCGCCAGCAGCGGCCGGGCCTTAGACACTGAAGCTTTCTTT. This encodes CASSGRALDTEAFF.

This chain uses TRBV5-1 with TRBJ1-1; D possibly corresponds to TRBD1 (6 bases). CDR3 size: 18 residues. Germline V gene lookup returns CDR1 SGHRS and CDR2 YFSETQ. Trimming stripped 2 bases from V and 1 base from J, with 21 bases between. CDR3 in amino acids: CASSFYPTGQTTNTEAFF. CDR3 sequence (DNA): TGCGCCAGCAGCTTCTATCCGACAGGTCAAACAACGAACACTGAAGCTTTCTTT.

The chain is built from TRBV9 and TRBJ2-7, with no clear D. Trimming removed 2 bases from V and 3 bases from J, with 3 bases in between. Germline-derived CDR1 and CDR2 are SGDLS and YYNGEE. The CDR3 length is 11 residues. CDR3 protein: CASSVGYEQYF. The CDR3 nucleotides are TGTGCCAGCAGCGTGGGCTACGAGCAGTACTTC.